This section outlines one T cell receptor (beta chain) sequence together with its context. This specimen belongs to a study of technical replicates of blood from several donors. The germline V gene encodes CDR1 SGHRS and CDR2 YFSETQ. Between the trimmed V and J ends, which lost 0 bases and 3 bases, there was a span of 12 bases. This CDR3 has 15 residues. The repertoire was sequenced with immunoSEQ multiplex PCR; TCRdb's copy has only in-frame clones and lacks some. Of 65,000 to 90,000 clones listed, about 92% were seen once; the top ten hold roughly 0.25%. The TCR sequence derives from a human donor in good health. The chain uses TRBV5-1 and TRBJ1-1; D might be TRBD1 (5 bases). Source material: T cells isolated from PBMCs. The CDR3 DNA reads TGCGCCAGCAGCTTGGACGGCAGGGCGCACACTGAAGCTTTCTTT. Residues: CASSLDGRAHTEAFF.